The T cell receptor (beta chain) under discussion was sequenced for a study of cytomegalovirus exposure and HLA in healthy donors. The V gene lost 4 bases and the J gene lost 0 bases, with 15 bases spanning the gap. CDR3 size: 16 residues. In germline, CDR1 is SGHRS, CDR2 YFSETQ. Notes on this clone: Its antigen is not identified.

The PCR employed 60 Vbeta primers together with 13 Jbeta primers. Assay: immunoSEQ multiplex PCR; the TCRdb copy retains only in-frame clones and omits some. In the table there are 150,000 to 200,000 clones, about 79% of which are singletons. Study-wide findings and caveats: TCR beta sequences reportedly predicted most subjects' HLA-A and HLA-B alleles accurately.

V usage is TRBV5-1 and J usage is TRBJ2-3; tentative D call: TRBD2 (5 bases). This TCR derives from a man aged 50-60 years in good health and CMV-seropositive. Sequenced: PBMCs. The CDR3 is CASSRTSGSSTDTQYF. In DNA form, the CDR3 reads TGCGCCAGCAGCCGAACTTCGGGGAGTAGCACAGATACGCAGTATTTT.